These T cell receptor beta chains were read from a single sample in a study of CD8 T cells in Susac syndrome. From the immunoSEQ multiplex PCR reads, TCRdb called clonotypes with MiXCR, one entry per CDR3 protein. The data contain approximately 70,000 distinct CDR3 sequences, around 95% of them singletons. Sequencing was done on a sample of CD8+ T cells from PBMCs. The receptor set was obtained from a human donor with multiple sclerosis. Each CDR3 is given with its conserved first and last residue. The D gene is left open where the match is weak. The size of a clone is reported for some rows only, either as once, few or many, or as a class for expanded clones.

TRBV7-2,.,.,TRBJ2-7,CASSLALGAYLPYEQYF
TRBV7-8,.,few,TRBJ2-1,CASSLGGPNEQFF
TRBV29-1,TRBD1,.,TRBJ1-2,CSVNGQGAEGYTF
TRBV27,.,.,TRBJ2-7,CASSSAGEEQYF
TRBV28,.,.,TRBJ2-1,CASNLAEVYNEQFF
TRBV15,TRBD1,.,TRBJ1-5,CATSREGQVQPQHF
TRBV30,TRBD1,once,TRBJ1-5,CAWSSTGNDQPQHF
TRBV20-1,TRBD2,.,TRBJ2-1,CSAATSGSPGEQFF
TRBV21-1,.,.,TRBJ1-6,CASDFTGQRNSPLHF
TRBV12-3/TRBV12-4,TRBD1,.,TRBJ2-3,CASKQGAPDTQYF
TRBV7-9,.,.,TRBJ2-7,CASSPRVSSYEQYF
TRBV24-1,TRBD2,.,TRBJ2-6,CATSDLSLAGVGANVLTF
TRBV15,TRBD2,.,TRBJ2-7,CATSQTEASGYEQYF
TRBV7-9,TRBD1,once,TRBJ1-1,CASRELQGASEAFF
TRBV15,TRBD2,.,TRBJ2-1,CATSGRVRGNEQFF
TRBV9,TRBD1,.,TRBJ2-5,CASSVVDRGPQETQYF
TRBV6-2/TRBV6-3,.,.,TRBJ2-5,CASSWGHQETQYF
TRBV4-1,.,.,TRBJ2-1,CASSHLDLDNEQFF
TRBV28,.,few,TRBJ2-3,CASSLEDTQYF
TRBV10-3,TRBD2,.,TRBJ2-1,CAISAQIWTSGRDNEQFF
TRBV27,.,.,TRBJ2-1,CASSPSGGAGEFF
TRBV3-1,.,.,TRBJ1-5,CASSQGQTNQPQHF
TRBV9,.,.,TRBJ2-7,CASSVAVGTGKPYEQYF
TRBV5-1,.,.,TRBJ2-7,CASAEGIGSYEQYF
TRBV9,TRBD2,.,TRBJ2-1,CASSGGTNYNEQFF
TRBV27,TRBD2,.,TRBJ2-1,CASTWSGSSYNEQFF
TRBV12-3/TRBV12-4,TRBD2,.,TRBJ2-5,CASSFGGEGSKETQYF
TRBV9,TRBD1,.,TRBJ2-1,CASSVSWTGANEQFF